Listed here are 32 T cell receptor beta chains from one sample, sequenced in a study of low-dose radiotherapy and immunotherapy resistance in tumors. Primers targeting TRAV and TRBV primed first-strand cDNA, covering alpha and beta chains. TCRs were put through approximately 21 PCR cycles of amplification with Phusion. A constant-region primer and the V-primer adapter served as the primer pair. Each CDR3 protein is one row after TCRdb ran MiXCR on the reads. The data hold 12,000 or so distinct CDR3 sequences, with under 85% observed a single time. The receptors here all came from a human donor with advanced metastatic prostate, ovarian, gallbladder or colorectal cancer (not recorded which). This table probably holds off-target reads from a library built for another chain.

Here the CDR3 DNA reads TGTGCCAGCAGCTTCGTGGGACACACAGATACGCAGTATTTT. Translated, it gives CASSFVGHTDTQYF. The chain joins TRBV7-8 to TRBJ2-3; TRBD1 is a possible D gene (6 bases). Germline CDR1 SGHVS, CDR2 FQNEAQ. Between the trimmed V and J ends, which lost 3 bases and 2 bases, there was a span of 9 bases. The CDR3 loop spans 14 amino acids.

In DNA, the CDR3 is TGCGCCAGCAGCGTCGGGACAGGGGCGGTGACCCAGTACTTC. Protein sequence: CASSVGTGAVTQYF. This chain links TRBV5-1 with TRBJ2-5; 10 bases line up with TRBD1. Germline V gene data show CDR1 as SGHRS and CDR2 as YFSETQ. V lost 4 bases to trimming and J lost 7 bases; unmatched junction nucleotides: 7. The length of the CDR3 is 14 residues.

Only one count was recorded for this clonotype. The chain couples TRBV15 to TRBJ1-2, with D unclear. CDR1 and CDR2 from the germline V gene are LNHNV and YYDKDF (reference sequence). Trimming removed 1 base at V and 4 bases at J, with 10 bases between. The CDR3 length is 14 residues. CDR3 bases: TGTGCCACCAGCAGAGCCCGGGATTCCTATGGCTACACCTTC. Protein: CATSRARDSYGYTF.

V and J are TRBV9 and TRBJ1-5; D is unresolved. In germline, CDR1 is SGDLS, CDR2 YYNGEE. The CDR3 runs 12 residues. V lost 7 bases and J lost 1, with 6 bases in between. DNA for the CDR3: TGTGCCAGCGGACTAAGCAATCAGCCCCAGCATTTT. This gives the protein CASGLSNQPQHF. The full variable domain, completed using reference TRBV9 and TRBJ1-5, is DSGVTQTPKHLITATGQRVTLRCSPRSGDLSVYWYQQSLDQGLQFLIQYYNGEERAKGNILERFSAQQFPDLHSELNLSSLELGDSALYFCASGLSNQPQHFGDGTRLSIL.

V gene TRBV28 combines with J gene TRBJ1-2; 9 bases line up with TRBD1. V shed 4 bases, J shed 4 bases, and the junction held 13 bases outside the gene matches. Germline CDR1 reads MDHEN; CDR2 reads SYDVKM. There are 17 residues in the CDR3. The CDR3 nucleotides read TGTGCCAGCAGTTACTACCGGGACAGGGTGGGCGGCTATGGCTACACCTTC. Its protein is CASSYYRDRVGGYGYTF.

This clonotype has just one count. This chain joins TRBV29-1 and TRBJ2-1, with D uncertain. Germline V gene lookup returns CDR1 SQVTM and CDR2 ANQGSEA. There are 10 residues in the CDR3. With 4 bases removed from V and 5 bases from J, the gap between germline ends came to 3 bases. As DNA, the CDR3 is TGCAGCGTTGGAAACAATGAGCAGTTCTTC. Protein product: CSVGNNEQFF.

V and J are TRBV5-1 and TRBJ2-1; D perhaps matches TRBD2 (6 bases). The CDR3 loop spans 15 amino acids. V lost 0 bases to trimming and J lost 2 bases, with 9 bases between them. Looked up from germline, CDR1 is SGHRS and CDR2 is YFSETQ. CDR3 DNA sequence: TGCGCCAGCAGCTTGGCCGGCGGGACCTACAATGAGCAGTTCTTC. This encodes CASSLAGGTYNEQFF.

The chain employs TRBV12-5 and TRBJ2-1, with 10 bases that match TRBD1. Trimming at V came to 1 base and at J to 7 bases, leaving 4 bases not matched to a gene. This CDR3 has 15 amino acids. CDR1 and CDR2 from the germline V gene are LGHNT and FRNRAP. The CDR3 DNA reads as TGTGCTAGTGGTTTGGGGACAGGGGGTTCGAATGAGCAGTTCTTC. Encoded protein: CASGLGTGGSNEQFF.

The V gene is TRBV12-3 or TRBV12-4, the J gene TRBJ1-1; possibly TRBD1 for D (5 bases). The CDR3 spans 11 residues. V lost 5 bases and J 10 bases, leaving 11 bases between the germline ends. The CDR3 is CASSALGGAFF. The CDR3 region has the DNA TGTGCCAGCAGTGCCCTTGGGGGAGCTTTCTTT.

This chain uses TRBV6-2 or TRBV6-3 with TRBJ2-1; 9 bases line up with TRBD2. The trim removed 1 base at V and 5 bases at J, leaving 6 bases unmatched. Germline V gene sequence: CDR1 MNHEY, CDR2 SVGEGT. This CDR3 contains 16 residues. The CDR3: CASSYWPSGKNNEQFF. The CDR3 region has the DNA TGTGCCAGCAGTTACTGGCCTAGCGGGAAAAACAATGAGCAGTTCTTC.

This chain joins TRBV2 and TRBJ2-1; the D gene is possibly TRBD2 (6 bases). In germline, CDR1 is SNHLY, CDR2 FYNNEI. The ends were cut back, 7 bases at V and 5 bases at J, with 12 bases in the middle. The CDR3 runs 13 residues. Here the CDR3 reads CASKEGLNNEQFF. CDR3 coding DNA: TGTGCCAGCAAGGAGGGCCTCAACAATGAGCAGTTCTTC.

This chain links TRBV19 with TRBJ2-5; TRBD1 agrees at 10 bases. J was trimmed by 5 bases and V by 5 bases; bases with no gene match: 8. The CDR3 sequence is 15 residues long. Germline CDR1 LNHDA, CDR2 SQIVND (reference sequence). CDR3 protein: CASSLPGQGWETQYF. CDR3 nucleotides: TGTGCCAGTAGTCTTCCGGGACAGGGGTGGGAGACCCAGTACTTC.

The rearrangement uses TRBV29-1 and TRBJ2-5; unclear D gene. V was clipped by 5 bases and J by 5 bases, with 6 bases between them. The V gene's germline CDR1 is SQVTM and CDR2 ANQGSEA. This CDR3 contains 10 residues. CDR3 nucleotides: TGCAGCGTTCGCCGGGAGACCCAGTACTTC. Translated: CSVRRETQYF.

The chain employs TRBV9 and TRBJ1-2; possible D gene TRBD1, 5 bases. This CDR3 spans 17 amino acids. Looked up from germline, CDR1 is SGDLS and CDR2 is YYNGEE. The ends were cut back, 3 bases at V and 4 bases at J, with 22 bases in the middle. The CDR3: CASSGISGALIPYGYTF. In DNA form, the CDR3 reads TGTGCCAGCAGCGGAATCTCCGGGGCCCTTATTCCCTATGGCTACACCTTC.

This chain connects TRBV28 to TRBJ2-7; D ambiguous. V lost 2 bases and J 3 bases, leaving 8 bases between the germline ends. CDR3 size: 13 residues. The germline CDR1 and CDR2 sequences are MDHEN and SYDVKM. CDR3 coding DNA: TGTGCCAGCAGTTTAAACGGTTTCTACGAGCAGTACTTC. Its protein product is CASSLNGFYEQYF. Looking up the rest from reference TRBV28 and TRBJ2-7 gives the full variable domain: DVKVTQSSRYLVKRTGEKVFLECVQDMDHENMFWYRQDPGLGLRLIYFSYDVKMKEKGDIPEGYSVSREKKERFSLILESASTNQTSMYLCASSLNGFYEQYFGPGTRLTVT.

The chain employs TRBV5-4 and TRBJ1-2, with a possible D match to TRBD1 (6 bases). Looked up from germline, CDR1 is SGHNT and CDR2 is YYREEE (reference sequence). The V end was cut by 4 bases, the J end by 3 bases, with 19 bases between. The CDR3 covers 16 residues. The CDR3 nucleotides read TGTGCCAGCAGCCAAAGGACAGAATCGAATTACTATGGCTACACCTTC. It codes for CASSQRTESNYYGYTF. The full variable domain, its missing parts supplied by reference TRBV5-4 and TRBJ1-2, is ETGVTQSPTHLIKTRGQQVTLRCSSQSGHNTVSWYQQALGQGPQFIFQYYREEENGRGNFPPRFSGLQFPNYSSELNVNALELDDSALYLCASSQRTESNYYGYTFGSGTRLTVV.

The rearrangement uses TRBV29-1 and TRBJ2-2; TRBD2 agrees at 7 bases. The V and J ends lost 3 bases and 4 bases, in that order; junction bases with no gene match: 8. Germline V CDR1 and CDR2: SQVTM, ANQGSEA. The CDR3 consists of 15 residues. The CDR3: CSVEAGRGGTGELFF. In DNA, the CDR3 is TGCAGCGTTGAGGCAGGGAGGGGCGGCACCGGGGAGCTGTTTTTT.

The chain links TRBV5-4 to TRBJ2-7; 8 bases match TRBD1. The germline CDR1 and CDR2 sequences are SGHNT and YYREEE (reference sequence). Losses at the gene ends were 2 bases for V and 5 bases for J; bases not matched to a gene: 9. The CDR3 has 15 amino acids. CDR3 nucleotide sequence: TGTGCCAGCAGCTTAGCGACAGGGGTGAGGGACGAGCAGTACTTC. Translation gives CASSLATGVRDEQYF.

The CDR3, as DNA: TGTGCCAGCAGCTACCGGGGGGCGGATGAAGCTTTCTTT. It codes for CASSYRGADEAFF. This chain uses TRBV7-2 with TRBJ1-1, with D possibly matching TRBD1 (6 bases). The germline V gene encodes CDR1 SGHTA and CDR2 FQGNSA. V was clipped by 4 bases and J by 7 bases, with 13 bases between them. This CDR3 contains 13 residues.

This clonotype came up a few times. The chain employs TRBV26 and TRBJ1-2; TRBD1 reflects the table's D call only, with no check against the DNA. TRBV26 is flagged as a pseudogene. This CDR3 is 16 amino acids long. The DNA of the CDR3 is TGTGCCAGCAGTTCCACCGGGACAGGGGGCGACTATGGCTACACCTTC. It translates to CASSSTGTGGDYGYTF.

V usage is TRBV19 and J usage is TRBJ1-2; 9 bases line up with TRBD1. J was trimmed by 4 bases and V by 6 bases; bases with no gene match: 6. The length of the CDR3 is 14 residues. Per germline, CDR1 LNHDA and CDR2 SQIVND (reference sequence). CDR3: CASSPGTGRYGYTF. CDR3 nucleotide sequence: TGTGCCAGTAGCCCCGGGACAGGGCGCTATGGCTACACCTTC.

The chain has TRBV9 and TRBJ2-2; 7 nucleotides agree with TRBD1. The V and J ends lost 8 bases and 4 bases, in that order; junction bases with no gene match: 8. Germline loops: CDR1 SGDLS, CDR2 YYNGEE. The CDR3 has 14 residues. The CDR3 nucleotides are TGTGCCAGTCGAAAGACAGGGATCACCGGGGAGCTGTTTTTT. Its translation: CASRKTGITGELFF.

The chain couples TRBV12-5 to TRBJ2-1; TRBD2 matches 10 bases. CDR1 and CDR2 (germline): LGHNT, FRNRAP. Losses at the gene ends were 10 bases for V and 5 bases for J; bases not matched to a gene: 5. The CDR3 length is 13 residues. CDR3 loop: CATAGGPNNEQFF. The CDR3 region has the DNA TGTGCTACAGCGGGAGGGCCGAACAATGAGCAGTTCTTC.

In its sample, this clonotype was seen a few times. This sequence joins TRBV24-1 and TRBJ2-7; possibly TRBD2 for D (7 bases). The CDR3 covers 16 residues. Per germline, CDR1 KGHDR and CDR2 SFDVKD. The V and J ends lost 3 bases and 3 bases respectively, with 17 bases between them. The CDR3 DNA sequence: TGTGCCACCAGTGATACCCGCGGGGGCAGCGTCTACGAGCAGTACTTC. It yields the protein CATSDTRGGSVYEQYF.

This sequence joins TRBV28 and TRBJ2-3; unclear D gene. CDR1 is MDHEN and CDR2 is SYDVKM in the germline V gene. The V gene lost 7 bases and the J gene lost 0 bases, with 8 bases spanning the gap. The CDR3 contains 13 residues. The CDR3 region is CASITPSTDTQYF. CDR3 nucleotides: TGTGCCAGCATCACCCCAAGCACAGATACGCAGTATTTT. Variable domain in full (rest from reference TRBV28 and TRBJ2-3): DVKVTQSSRYLVKRTGEKVFLECVQDMDHENMFWYRQDPGLGLRLIYFSYDVKMKEKGDIPEGYSVSREKKERFSLILESASTNQTSMYLCASITPSTDTQYFGPGTRLTVL.

This chain connects TRBV29-1 to TRBJ1-1, with D possibly TRBD1 on 6 matching bases. Per germline, CDR1 SQVTM and CDR2 ANQGSEA. CDR3 length equals 16 residues. V was shortened by 3 bases and J by 0 bases, with 17 bases between the two germline ends. As DNA, the CDR3 is TGCAGCGTTGAGGACAGCCGTAAATACATGAACACTGAAGCTTTCTTT. This gives the protein CSVEDSRKYMNTEAFF.

This sequence joins TRBV6-5 and TRBJ2-1, with 8 positions matching TRBD2. Germline V gives CDR1 MNHEY, CDR2 SVGAGI. The length of the CDR3 is 11 residues. Losses at the gene ends were 7 bases for V and 12 bases for J; bases not matched to a gene: 5. CDR3: CASKTSGRQFF. The CDR3 DNA reads TGTGCCAGCAAAACTAGCGGTCGGCAGTTCTTC.

The V and J genes are TRBV4-2 and TRBJ2-7, with D tentatively TRBD1 (6 bases). This CDR3 is 15 amino acids long. The germline V gene has CDR1 LGHNA and CDR2 YNFKEQ. Trimming stripped 0 bases from V and 0 bases from J, with 9 bases between. The CDR3 loop reads CASSQDTGSSYEQYF. CDR3 bases: TGTGCCAGCAGCCAAGATACAGGGAGCTCCTACGAGCAGTACTTC.

Here the CDR3 reads CASSRAGGTYNEQFF. CDR3 coding DNA: TGTGCCAGCAGCCGAGCGGGAGGCACCTACAATGAGCAGTTCTTC. V and J are TRBV4-2 and TRBJ2-1, with 9 positions matching TRBD2. Looked up from germline, CDR1 is LGHNA and CDR2 is YNFKEQ. The CDR3 consists of 15 residues. Trimming cost V 4 bases and J 2 bases; bases outside gene matches: 3.

The CDR3 sequence: CASSQDRRDRGGEQYF. CDR3 bases: TGTGCCAGCAGCCAAGATCGTCGGGACAGGGGTGGGGAGCAGTACTTC. The chain joins TRBV4-2 to TRBJ2-7; TRBD1 matches 10 bases. CDR1 and CDR2 (germline): LGHNA, YNFKEQ. The CDR3 is 16 amino acids. The J segment lost 7 bases and the V segment lost 0 bases, leaving 9 bases of the junction unmatched.

This clonotype occurred once. The chain has TRBV4-2 and TRBJ1-5; unclear D gene. Germline V CDR1 and CDR2: LGHNA, YNFKEQ. There are 15 residues in the CDR3. V gave up 0 bases and J gave up 4 bases, with 10 bases separating them. This CDR3 is CASSQEGPMNQPQHF. CDR3 in DNA: TGTGCCAGCAGCCAAGAAGGTCCTATGAATCAGCCCCAGCATTTT.

This clonotype was seen only a few times. The chain recombines TRBV2 with TRBJ2-1; 8 positions match TRBD1. J was trimmed by 6 bases and V by 7 bases; bases with no gene match: 11. Germline V gene sequence: CDR1 SNHLY, CDR2 FYNNEI. The length of the CDR3 is 15 residues. Here the CDR3 reads CASTSGQVGANEQFF. In DNA form, the CDR3 reads TGTGCCAGCACCTCGGGACAGGTCGGCGCCAATGAGCAGTTCTTC.